A selection of T cell receptor beta chains follows, all from one sample in a study of blood T cell repertoires in COVID-19. The data were produced by immunoSEQ multiplex PCR, yet TCRdb's version contains in-frame clones alone and is incomplete. This table has roughly 30,000 clones, roughly 90% appearing once. The sequencing input was peripheral blood. These receptors came from a human donor in a cohort sampled during active COVID-19. CDR3s include the opening cysteine and the closing phenylalanine or tryptophan. The D gene is left open where the match is weak.

length: 12; V: TRBV7-9; D: NA; CDR3: CASTLDSAEQYF
length: 11; V: TRBV28; D: TRBD1; CDR3: CASSEGTVAFF
length: 17; V: TRBV3-1/TRBV3-2; D: NA; CDR3: CASSQDLWGGRVDTQYF
length: 15; V: TRBV10-3; D: NA; CDR3: CAIGALPIANYGYTF
length: 14; V: TRBV6-5; D: NA; CDR3: CASSFAGWTGELFF
length: 11; V: TRBV12-3/TRBV12-4; D: NA; CDR3: CASRLGGEQYF
length: 14; V: TRBV4-1; D: NA; CDR3: CASSQDSGIYEQYF
length: 15; V: TRBV29-1; D: TRBD1; CDR3: CSAIPGQETLYEQYF
length: 12; V: TRBV2; D: TRBD1; CDR3: CASSRDRDGYTF
length: 15; V: TRBV4-3; D: TRBD1; CDR3: CASSQDFRGDQPQHF
length: 16; V: TRBV5-8; D: TRBD1; CDR3: CASSPQDRGPNEKLFF
length: 16; V: TRBV19; D: NA; CDR3: CASRSRQAEAKNIQYF
length: 11; V: TRBV10-3; D: NA; CDR3: CAISRDTEAFF
length: 18; V: TRBV4-3; D: TRBD2; CDR3: CASSQDPLSGGGTGELFF
length: 14; V: TRBV3-1/TRBV3-2; D: NA; CDR3: CASSPTKSSSPLHF
length: 16; V: TRBV5-8; D: NA; CDR3: CASSLESGRVDQPQHF
length: 14; V: TRBV11-2; D: TRBD1; CDR3: CASSLEWTGGQAFF
length: 15; V: TRBV6-2/TRBV6-3; D: NA; CDR3: CASSYPVEPTGELFF
length: 15; V: TRBV28; D: TRBD2; CDR3: CASRLAGGPTDTQYF
length: 15; V: TRBV7-2; D: NA; CDR3: CASSPPGQNTGELFF
length: 13; V: TRBV9; D: NA; CDR3: CASSATGNSPLHF
length: 16; V: TRBV3-1/TRBV3-2; D: TRBD2; CDR3: CASSQVAGGAMNIQYF
length: 14; V: TRBV18; D: TRBD1; CDR3: CASSRTGSDSPLHF
length: 15; V: TRBV7-8; D: NA; CDR3: CASSTTGTLGNTIYF
length: 15; V: TRBV5-1; D: TRBD1; CDR3: CASSYDRGPSYEQYF
length: 16; V: TRBV19; D: TRBD1; CDR3: CASSIGMPGGDYGYTF
length: 13; V: TRBV19; D: NA; CDR3: CASRVTQTDTQYF
length: 12; V: TRBV6-2/TRBV6-3; D: NA; CDR3: CASSRRYNEQFF
length: 14; V: TRBV5-4; D: NA; CDR3: CASSSGPGVREQYF
length: 15; V: TRBV7-2; D: NA; CDR3: CASSSLGVRNTEAFF
length: 13; V: TRBV5-6; D: NA; CDR3: CASSFGRGTEAFF
length: 14; V: TRBV29-1; D: NA; CDR3: CSAGGTPSSYEQYF
length: 14; V: TRBV6-5; D: TRBD1; CDR3: CASSSRTGWIEAFF
length: 12; V: TRBV7-9; D: NA; CDR3: CASSLTGHEQFF
length: 14; V: TRBV14; D: TRBD1; CDR3: CASSQGTGRNGYTF
length: 14; V: TRBV27; D: NA; CDR3: CASSVQGRGTEAFF
length: 16; V: TRBV5-6; D: NA; CDR3: CASSPGILASTDTQYF
length: 15; V: TRBV7-8; D: NA; CDR3: CASSLGGHSTDTQYF
length: 19; V: TRBV24-1; D: TRBD1; CDR3: CATSDAPPGQGLGQETQYF
length: 16; V: TRBV15; D: NA; CDR3: CATSRTIPGITGELFF
length: 13; V: TRBV7-2; D: TRBD1; CDR3: CASSTQGTGGYTF
length: 16; V: TRBV19; D: NA; CDR3: CASSIGGKATNEKLFF